This T cell receptor beta chain came from a study of cytomegalovirus exposure and HLA in healthy donors. Study outcomes and limitations: Both high specificity and high sensitivity reportedly marked the classifier's diagnosis of cytomegalovirus status. A later analysis showed HLA-associated TCR beta chains outstripping equally common others in clonal expansion. Accurate predictions that matched the HLA-A and HLA-B alleles of most subjects were reportedly made from TCR beta sequences.

In the case of this clone: Its cognate antigen is unknown.

Germline trimming cut 7 bases from V and 3 bases from J; bases unmatched to any gene: 12. From germline, CDR1 is SGHVS and CDR2 FNYEAQ. This CDR3 has 16 residues. Nominal health characterized the donors when sampled, though unrecorded immune exposures were likely. A multiplex PCR was run with 60 Vbeta primers and 13 Jbeta primers. Assay used: immunoSEQ multiplex PCR; TCRdb lists only in-frame clones, some missing. The sample yields 100,000 to 120,000 clones, under 70% seen once. V is TRBV7-6 and J is TRBJ2-1; 7 nucleotides match TRBD1. Source material: PBMCs. The sequence derives from a man younger than 35 in good health and CMV-seropositive. The CDR3 spells CASKLGPGQFYNEQFF. CDR3 in DNA: TGTGCCAGCAAATTGGGGCCGGGACAGTTCTACAATGAGCAGTTCTTC.